Shown below are 5 T cell receptor beta chains from a single sample sequenced in a study of TIL therapy for anti-PD-1-resistant metastatic lung cancer. Time point defined: pre-treatment sample, taken before nivolumab and TIL therapy. The immunoSEQ assay was v3. Using immunoSEQ multiplex PCR, the repertoire was profiled, and TCRdb retains in-frame clones only, with some absent. Here the sample spans 55,000 to 65,000 clones, 55% to 75% being singletons. The starting material was blood, obtained at baseline. These receptors originate from a person aged 25-85 years with non-small cell lung cancer.

The gene calls are TRBV4-2 and TRBJ1-2; D may be TRBD1 (5 bases). The CDR3 spans 16 residues. CDR1 and CDR2 (germline): LGHNA, YNFKEQ. Trimming removed 0 bases from V and 5 bases from J, with 16 bases in between. CDR3 sequence: CASSQETRQGGYGYTF. The DNA of the CDR3 is TGTGCCAGCAGCCAAGAAACGCGGCAGGGAGGGTATGGCTACACCTTC.

This sequence joins TRBV29-1 and TRBJ2-3; the D gene is possibly TRBD1 (5 bases). V lost 3 bases to trimming and J lost 4 bases, with 11 bases between them. In germline, CDR1 is SQVTM, CDR2 ANQGSEA. The CDR3 length is 13 residues. CDR3 in DNA: TGCAGCGTTGATGCCAGGGTGGCAGATACGCAGTATTTT. Translating gives CSVDARVADTQYF.

On this clone: Germline is not matched at one junction end, which may reflect a read error. Other DNA sequences in this specimen translate into the identical CDR3. V and J are TRBV5-4 and TRBJ2-5; 13 positions match TRBD2. This CDR3 spans 16 amino acids. The germline V gene has CDR1 SGHNT and CDR2 YYREEE (reference sequence). In DNA, the CDR3 is TGTGCCAGCAGTTTGGAACTAGCGGGGGGGCAAGAGACCCAGTACTTC. It yields the protein CASSLELAGGQETQYF. The complete variable domain, with remaining parts taken from reference TRBV5-4 and TRBJ2-5, reads ETGVTQSPTHLIKTRGQQVTLRCSSQSGHNTVSWYQQALGQGPQFIFQYYREEENGRGNFPPRFSGLQFPNYSSELNVNALELDDSALYLCASSLELAGGQETQYFGPGTRLLVL.

This clone showed up just once. The chain has TRBV29-1 and TRBJ2-5; 7 bases match TRBD1. Losses at the gene ends were 6 bases for V and 5 bases for J; bases not matched to a gene: 6. The CDR3 extends over 12 amino acids. Germline V CDR1 and CDR2: SQVTM, ANQGSEA. The CDR3 loop is CSVATGTETQYF. CDR3 sequence (DNA): TGCAGCGTCGCGACAGGGACCGAGACCCAGTACTTC.

The genes are TRBV29-1 and TRBJ1-1; the match to TRBD1 covers 7 bases. The V and J ends lost 6 bases and 2 bases, in that order; junction bases with no gene match: 9. The CDR3 consists of 14 residues. Germline V CDR1 and CDR2: SQVTM, ANQGSEA. The CDR3 nucleotides are TGCAGCGTCGATGGGGGACAGTTAAACACTGAAGCTTTCTTT. Translated: CSVDGGQLNTEAFF. Based on the CDR3 plus reference TRBV29-1 and TRBJ1-1, the full variable domain is SAVISQKPSRDICQRGTSLTIQCQVDSQVTMMFWYRQQPGQSLTLIATANQGSEATYESGFVIDKFPISRPNLTFSTLTVSNMSPEDSSIYLCSVDGGQLNTEAFFGQGTRLTVV.